This passage covers 23 T cell receptor beta chains from one sample sequenced in a study of blood T cell repertoires in COVID-19. Clones were sequenced by immunoSEQ multiplex PCR, and TCRdb holds only the in-frame ones, with some missing. The sample yields about 170,000 clones, 84% seen once. The material sequenced was peripheral blood. Every receptor here comes from a man between 65 and 85 years old with active or convalescent COVID-19.

J is TRBJ1-1 and V is TRBV19, with 7 bases identical to TRBD1. The CDR3 totals 15 residues. V was clipped by 6 bases and J by 0 bases; unmatched bases: 7. The germline V gene has CDR1 LNHDA and CDR2 SQIVND (reference sequence). The CDR3 region has the DNA TGTGCCAGTAGAACAAAACAGGGGTTGAACACTGAAGCTTTCTTT. Its translation is CASRTKQGLNTEAFF.

The DNA of the CDR3 is TGTGCCAGCAGTACTGGGGGGGGTTACGAGCAGTACTTC. The encoded protein is CASSTGGGYEQYF. J is TRBJ2-7 and V is TRBV6-5, with 7 bases lining up with TRBD2. This CDR3 contains 13 residues. The trim removed 5 bases at V and 4 bases at J, leaving 5 bases unmatched. Germline assignment: CDR1 MNHEY and CDR2 SVGAGI.

This clone was seen just once. The V gene is TRBV6-5, the J gene TRBJ2-7; TRBD1 aligns across 7 bases. CDR1 MNHEY and CDR2 SVGAGI come from the germline V gene. This CDR3 is built from 16 residues. Trimming took 4 bases from V and 0 from J; bases not matched to a gene: 9. This CDR3 reads CASSSGRGLSSYEQYF. The CDR3 DNA reads TGTGCCAGCAGTTCTGGTAGGGGGCTTAGCTCCTACGAGCAGTACTTC.

The CDR3 reads CASSYDLRGNTIYF. CDR3 DNA sequence: TGTGCCAGCAGTTACGATCTGAGGGGAAACACCATATATTTT. This sequence joins TRBV6-5 and TRBJ1-3; D unclear. Trimming took off 2 bases at V and 4 bases at J, with 9 bases between the two ends. The CDR3 has 14 amino acids. Per the germline V gene, CDR1 is MNHEY and CDR2 is SVGAGI.

This chain links TRBV13 with TRBJ1-1, with D uncertain. The V end lost 5 bases, the J end lost 3 bases, and 7 bases lay between the germline ends. The germline V gene has CDR1 PRHDT and CDR2 FYEKMQ (reference sequence). The CDR3 extends over 12 amino acids. Here the CDR3 DNA reads TGTGCCAGCAGCCCCCGGTACACTGAAGCTTTCTTT. Translating gives CASSPRYTEAFF.

The rearrangement joins TRBV19 to TRBJ2-4; a weak D match, TRBD2 (5 bases). The germline V gene encodes CDR1 LNHDA and CDR2 SQIVND (reference sequence). The CDR3 contains 16 residues. The V gene lost 3 bases and the J gene lost 3 bases, with 15 bases spanning the gap. CDR3 sequence reads: CASSMIGEGGKNIQYF. The CDR3 nucleotides are TGTGCCAGTAGTATGATCGGAGAGGGCGGCAAAAACATTCAGTACTTC.

V and J are TRBV18 and TRBJ1-2, with TRBD1 identical over 8 bases. The CDR3 covers 18 residues. The V segment lost 2 bases and the J segment 6 bases; nucleotides outside the gene matches: 17. Germline V gene sequence: CDR1 KGHSH, CDR2 LQKENI. The CDR3 coding sequence is TGTGCCAGCTCACCATATCCCGGACAGGGTTATGGGGCTGATGGCTACACCTTC. It specifies CASSPYPGQGYGADGYTF.

V is TRBV30 and J is TRBJ1-3, with D possibly matching TRBD1 (6 bases). Germline V gene lookup returns CDR1 GTSNPN and CDR2 SVGIG (reference sequence). Trimming took off 0 bases at V and 0 bases at J, with 12 bases between the two ends. This CDR3 region has 16 residues. For the CDR3, the DNA is TGTGCCTGGAGTGTACAGGGAAGGAGCTCTGGAAACACCATATATTTT. Translation gives CAWSVQGRSSGNTIYF. The full variable domain, completed using reference TRBV30 and TRBJ1-3, is SQTIHQWPATLVQPVGSPLSLECTVEGTSNPNLYWYRQAAGRGLQLLFYSVGIGQISSEVPQNLSASRPQDRQFILSSKKLLLSDSGFYLCAWSVQGRSSGNTIYFGEGSWLTVV.

The rearrangement uses TRBV27 and TRBJ1-4; 10 nucleotides agree with TRBD1. V was clipped by 4 bases and J by 8 bases; unmatched bases: 7. The CDR3 sequence is 15 residues long. Germline CDR1 reads MNHEY; CDR2 reads SMNVEV (reference sequence). The DNA of the CDR3 is TGTGCCAGCAGTTCTGCCGGGACAGGGGAAGAAAAACTGTTTTTT. Translating gives CASSSAGTGEEKLFF.

The J gene is TRBJ2-5, the V gene TRBV6-5; 7 nucleotides align to TRBD1. This CDR3 has 14 residues. The J segment lost 3 bases and the V segment lost 6 bases, leaving 7 bases of the junction unmatched. CDR1 MNHEY and CDR2 SVGAGI come from the germline V gene. As DNA, the CDR3 is TGTGCCAGCAGGGAGCTAGGGACAGAAGAGACCCAGTACTTC. It codes for CASRELGTEETQYF.

This chain uses TRBV7-9 with TRBJ1-2; possibly TRBD1 for D (5 bases). From germline, CDR1 is SEHNR and CDR2 FQNEAQ (reference sequence). There are 13 residues in the CDR3. The V gene lost 4 bases and the J gene lost 4 bases, with 10 bases spanning the gap. This chain's CDR3 is CASSSRGGYGYTF. Here the CDR3 DNA reads TGTGCCAGCAGCTCACGGGGGGGCTATGGCTACACCTTC.

The chain couples TRBV7-9 to TRBJ1-4; D is ambiguous. The CDR3 extends over 11 amino acids. The V end was cut by 7 bases, the J end by 7 bases, with 7 bases between. The germline gives CDR1 SEHNR, CDR2 FQNEAQ (reference sequence). DNA of the CDR3: TGTGCCAGCACGCCCCTTGAAAAACTGTTTTTT. Translation: CASTPLEKLFF.

The gene calls are TRBV27 and TRBJ2-7; D may be TRBD1 (6 bases). V was shortened by 6 bases and J by 0 bases, with 15 bases between the two germline ends. The CDR3 consists of 15 residues. Germline lookup yields CDR1 MNHEY and CDR2 SMNVEV (reference sequence). CDR3: CASRGAGSNSYEQYF. The CDR3 coding sequence is TGTGCCAGCAGGGGGGCAGGCAGCAACTCCTACGAGCAGTACTTC.

This clone appeared a few times. This chain connects TRBV5-1 to TRBJ1-1; 7 nucleotides match TRBD1. Germline CDR1 reads SGHRS; CDR2 reads YFSETQ. V gave up 0 bases and J gave up 3 bases; unmatched junction bases: 8. The CDR3 totals 16 residues. The DNA for the CDR3 is TGCGCCAGCAGCTTGGGAGGGGGCGGATGGTACACTGAAGCTTTCTTT. This sequence encodes CASSLGGGGWYTEAFF.

V is TRBV7-2 and J is TRBJ2-7; TRBD2 matches 7 bases. The germline CDR1 and CDR2 sequences are SGHTA and FQGNSA. The junction had 14 bases not matched to a gene; V was cut back by 5 bases and J by 4 bases. There are 16 residues in the CDR3. In DNA form, the CDR3 reads TGTGCCAGCAGCCCACCCATAGCTAACGGGAGGTACGAGCAGTACTTC. Translating gives CASSPPIANGRYEQYF.

This chain connects TRBV30 to TRBJ1-1, with unresolved D. Germline-derived CDR1 and CDR2 are GTSNPN and SVGIG (reference sequence). CDR3 length: 11 residues. V lost 5 bases, J lost 3 bases, and 7 bases lay in between. The CDR3 DNA is TGTGCCTGGGAGAGTGACACTGAAGCTTTCTTT. Protein: CAWESDTEAFF.

V gene TRBV19 combines with J gene TRBJ1-1, with D possibly matching TRBD1 (5 bases). CDR3 size: 14 residues. V shed 5 bases and J shed 6 bases, with 16 bases lying between them. The germline V gene has CDR1 LNHDA and CDR2 SQIVND (reference sequence). The CDR3 here is CASSHRTPGAEAFF. The DNA of the CDR3 is TGTGCCAGTAGTCACCGAACCCCGGGGGCTGAAGCTTTCTTT.

As to this clone: Given a much more abundant clone one base away, this may be a read error. The same CDR3 also results from other DNA sequences found in this sample. This chain uses TRBV11-2 with TRBJ2-7, with 7 bases aligning to TRBD1. CDR1 is SGHAT and CDR2 is FQNNGV in the germline V gene. V shed 6 bases and J 5 bases; nucleotides not matched to a gene: 7. The CDR3 totals 13 residues. The CDR3 DNA reads TGTGCCAGCAGTTCGGGGACAGCGAACGAGCAGTACTTC. Encoded protein: CASSSGTANEQYF.

The J gene is TRBJ1-2, the V gene TRBV5-1, with TRBD1 as a possible D gene (5 bases). CDR1 is SGHRS and CDR2 is YFSETQ in the germline V gene. V lost 1 base and J lost 0, with 10 bases in between. There are 15 residues in the CDR3. As DNA, the CDR3 is TGCGCCAGCAGCTTGCACAGGAACGCTAACTATGGCTACACCTTC. Protein product: CASSLHRNANYGYTF.

The chain couples TRBV10-2 to TRBJ1-5; 8 bases line up with TRBD1. After removal of 7 bases from V and 7 bases from J, the junction contained 18 bases not matched to a gene. The CDR3 loop spans 17 amino acids. Germline-derived CDR1 and CDR2 are WSHSY and SAAADI. This CDR3 is CASKDRVGFERGQPQHF. The CDR3 DNA follows: TGCGCCAGCAAGGACAGGGTAGGTTTTGAACGCGGACAGCCCCAGCATTTT.

The rearrangement uses TRBV4-1 and TRBJ2-2, with 7 nucleotides matching TRBD2. This CDR3 has 16 amino acids. Germline trimming cut 3 bases from V and 2 bases from J; bases unmatched to any gene: 6. The germline V gene encodes CDR1 MGHRA and CDR2 YSYEKL. As DNA, the CDR3 is TGCGCCAGCAGCCAGCCTACTAGCGCAAACACCGGGGAGCTGTTTTTT. Translating gives CASSQPTSANTGELFF.

This clone was picked up one time. This chain links TRBV10-3 with TRBJ2-5, with 9 nucleotides matching TRBD1. The CDR3 sequence is 14 residues long. CDR1 ENHRY and CDR2 SYGVKD come from the germline V gene. V shed 10 bases, J shed 1 base, and the junction held 7 bases outside the gene matches. CDR3 in DNA: TGTGCCACCCGGACAGGGGAACCCCAAGAGACCCAGTACTTC. Protein sequence: CATRTGEPQETQYF.

The rearrangement joins TRBV19 to TRBJ1-2; TRBD1 agrees at 10 bases. This CDR3 contains 14 residues. V lost 6 bases to trimming and J lost 8 bases; unmatched junction nucleotides: 9. The germline V gene has CDR1 LNHDA and CDR2 SQIVND (reference sequence). Here the CDR3 DNA reads TGTGCCAGTAGGAATGACAGGGGGCGTCGGGGCTACACCTTC. Its translation is CASRNDRGRRGYTF.